These 9 T cell receptor beta chains originate from one sample sequenced in a study of identical twins (dated by TCRdb to about 2016). Library preparation was by 5' RACE. Reads for this sample came from an Illumina HiSeq 2000. TCRdb took the public reads, trimmed them with fastp at Q25, ran MiXCR for clone calling and kept in-frame beta chains. A single entry per CDR3 protein holds the most common genes and DNA from its merged rows. Within this sample are roughly 280,000 distinct CDR3 sequences, with 9.5% of them counted one time only. The leading ten clones occupy 6% to 8.5% of the sample. The same data also went into a second study, on yellow fever vaccine responses in identical twins.

The sample consisted of CD8+ T cells sorted from blood. The receptors come from a woman aged 18-29 years in good health.

This clonotype occurred a few times. The DNA of the CDR3 is TGTGCCAGCAGTTCGAGACAAGCCCCTAACGAGCAGTACTTC. This translates into CASSSRQAPNEQYF. The rearrangement uses TRBV12-3 or TRBV12-4 and TRBJ2-7; unclear D gene. The V gene lost 4 bases and the J gene lost 5 bases, with 15 bases spanning the gap. The CDR3 runs to 14 residues.

This clonotype was found many times. The chain couples TRBV5-6 to TRBJ2-5; D remains unclear. Germline V lookup: CDR1 SGHDT, CDR2 YYEEEE. The CDR3 covers 13 residues. V lost 0 bases to trimming and J lost 5 bases, with 8 bases between them. CDR3 in DNA: TGTGCCAGCAGCTTGGCCGTTGGGGAGACCCAGTACTTC. Residues: CASSLAVGETQYF.

Many counts were recorded for this clonotype. The rearrangement uses TRBV4-3 and TRBJ1-5; D possibly corresponds to TRBD1 (6 bases). The germline V and J ends were trimmed by 2 bases and 0 bases, with 8 bases remaining between them. CDR1 LGHNA and CDR2 YSLEER come from the germline V gene. This CDR3 comprises 15 residues. CDR3 amino acids: CASSQNRDSNQPQHF. In DNA, the CDR3 is TGCGCCAGCAGCCAAAACAGGGATAGCAATCAGCCCCAGCATTTT.

This clonotype occurred a few times. V and J are TRBV5-1 and TRBJ2-3; 8 nucleotides align to TRBD2. Germline CDR1 and CDR2: SGHRS and YFSETQ. The CDR3 runs 16 residues. V was clipped by 1 base and J by 2 bases; unmatched bases: 6. CDR3 nucleotides: TGCGCCAGCAGCTTGTACGGTAGCGGGGTCACAGATACGCAGTATTTT. This gives the protein CASSLYGSGVTDTQYF.

The V and J genes are TRBV11-2 and TRBJ2-4; D is perhaps TRBD1 or TRBD2 (7 bases each). This CDR3 is 15 amino acids long. V was trimmed by 4 bases and J by 9 bases, leaving 19 bases between them. The germline CDR1 and CDR2 sequences are SGHAT and FQNNGV. Here the CDR3 reads CASSSQGGAFGIQYF. In DNA form, the CDR3 reads TGTGCCAGCAGCTCCCAGGGGGGGGCCTTTGGCATTCAGTACTTC.

This clonotype was seen a handful of times. The rearrangement joins TRBV20-1 to TRBJ2-7; 10 bases are a match to TRBD2. Per the germline V gene, CDR1 is DFQATT and CDR2 is SNEGSKA (reference sequence). The CDR3 has 12 amino acids. V lost 7 bases, J lost 4 bases, and 4 bases stayed unmatched. The CDR3: CSGASGSYEQYF. The CDR3, as DNA: TGCAGTGGGGCTAGCGGGAGTTACGAGCAGTACTTC.

In this sample, this clonotype turned up many times. The rearrangement joins TRBV4-3 to TRBJ2-7, with D possibly matching TRBD1 (6 bases). The germline V gene encodes CDR1 LGHNA and CDR2 YSLEER. V was cut by 2 bases and J by 3 bases, with 20 bases left in between. This CDR3 contains 17 residues. DNA for the CDR3: TGCGCCAGCAGCCAACATTGGGGGAGAGAAGGGGGCTACGAGCAGTACTTC. Its protein product is CASSQHWGREGGYEQYF.

The genes are TRBV3-1 and TRBJ2-3, with 7 bases fitting TRBD2. The CDR3 spans 18 residues. CDR1 LGHDT and CDR2 YNNKEL come from the germline V gene (reference sequence). The trim removed 1 base at V and 6 bases at J, leaving 16 bases unmatched. In DNA, the CDR3 is TGTGCCAGCAGCCAAGTCTTCGGGAGGCTAGTGGTAAGGGATACGCAGTATTTT. Translated: CASSQVFGRLVVRDTQYF.

This clonotype was detected many times. This chain connects TRBV27 to TRBJ2-7; TRBD2 might be the D (7 bases). With 3 bases removed from V and 0 bases from J, the gap between germline ends came to 12 bases. The germline gives CDR1 MNHEY, CDR2 SMNVEV (reference sequence). This CDR3 has 15 amino acids. CDR3 DNA sequence: TGTGCCAGCAGTTTTGACGGGGGGCACTCCTACGAGCAGTACTTC. This encodes CASSFDGGHSYEQYF.